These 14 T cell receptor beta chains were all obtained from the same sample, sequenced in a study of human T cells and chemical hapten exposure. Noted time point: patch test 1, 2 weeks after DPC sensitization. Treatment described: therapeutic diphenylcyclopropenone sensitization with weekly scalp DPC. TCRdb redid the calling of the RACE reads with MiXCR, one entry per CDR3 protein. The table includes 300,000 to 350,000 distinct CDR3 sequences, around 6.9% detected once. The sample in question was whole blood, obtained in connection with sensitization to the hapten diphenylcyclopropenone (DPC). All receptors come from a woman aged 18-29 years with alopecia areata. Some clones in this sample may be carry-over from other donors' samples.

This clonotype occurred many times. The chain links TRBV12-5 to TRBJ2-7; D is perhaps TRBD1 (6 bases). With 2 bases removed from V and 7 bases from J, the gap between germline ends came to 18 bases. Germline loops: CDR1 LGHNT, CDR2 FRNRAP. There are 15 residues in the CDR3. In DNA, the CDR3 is TGTGCTAGTGGTTTGTCAGGCAGGGGAACGGAAGAGCAGTACTTC. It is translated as CASGLSGRGTEEQYF.

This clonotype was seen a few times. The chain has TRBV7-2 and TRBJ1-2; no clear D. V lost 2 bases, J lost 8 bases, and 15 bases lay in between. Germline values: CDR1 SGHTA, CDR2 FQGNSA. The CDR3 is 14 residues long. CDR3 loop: CASSLIQSSRGYTF. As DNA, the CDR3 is TGTGCCAGCAGCTTAATTCAAAGCTCGCGGGGCTACACCTTC.

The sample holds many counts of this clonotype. CDR3 nucleotide sequence: TGTGCCAGCAGTTTATCACCTAGCGGGGGGTACAATGAGCAGTTCTTC. This gives the protein CASSLSPSGGYNEQFF. The chain links TRBV12-3 or TRBV12-4 to TRBJ2-1; 11 nucleotides line up with TRBD2. This CDR3 has 16 residues. V was pared by 2 bases and J by 4 bases, with 4 bases of the junction left unmatched.

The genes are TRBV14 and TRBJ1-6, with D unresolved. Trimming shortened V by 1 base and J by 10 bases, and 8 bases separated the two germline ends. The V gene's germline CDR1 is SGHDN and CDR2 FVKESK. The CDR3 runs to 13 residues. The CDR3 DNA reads TGTGCCAGCAGCCAAGGATCGGTCTCACCCCTCCACTTT. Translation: CASSQGSVSPLHF.

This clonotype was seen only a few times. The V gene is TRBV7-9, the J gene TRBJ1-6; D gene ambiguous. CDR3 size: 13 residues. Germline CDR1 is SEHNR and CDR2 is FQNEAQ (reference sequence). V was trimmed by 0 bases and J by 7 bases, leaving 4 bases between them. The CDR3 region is CASSLAGNSPLHF. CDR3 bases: TGTGCCAGCAGCTTAGCCGGGAATTCACCCCTCCACTTT.

DNA of the CDR3: TGTGCCAGCAGTCGACAGGGGGCGTTCGATACGCAGTATTTT. Encoded protein: CASSRQGAFDTQYF. The chain joins TRBV27 to TRBJ2-3; TRBD1 matches 10 bases. The length of the CDR3 is 14 residues. V trimming: 5 bases; J trimming: 6 bases; junction bases outside the gene matches: 5. CDR1 and CDR2 (germline): MNHEY, SMNVEV (reference sequence).

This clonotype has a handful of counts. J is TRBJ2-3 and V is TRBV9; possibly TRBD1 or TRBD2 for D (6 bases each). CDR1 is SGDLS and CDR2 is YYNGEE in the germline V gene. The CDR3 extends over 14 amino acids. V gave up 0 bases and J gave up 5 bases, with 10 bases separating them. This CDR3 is CASSVGRGGDTQYF. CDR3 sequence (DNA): TGTGCCAGCAGCGTAGGCAGGGGAGGAGATACGCAGTATTTT.

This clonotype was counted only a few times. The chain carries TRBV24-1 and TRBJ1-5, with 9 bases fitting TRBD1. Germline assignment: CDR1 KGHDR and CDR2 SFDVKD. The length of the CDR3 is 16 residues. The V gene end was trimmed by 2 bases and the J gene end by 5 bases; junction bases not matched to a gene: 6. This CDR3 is CATSDSGTGSYQPQHF. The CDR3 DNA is TGTGCCACCAGTGATTCCGGGACAGGGAGCTATCAGCCCCAGCATTTT.

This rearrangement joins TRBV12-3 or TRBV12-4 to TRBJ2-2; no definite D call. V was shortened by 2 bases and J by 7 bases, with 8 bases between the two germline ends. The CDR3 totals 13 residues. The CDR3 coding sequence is TGTGCCAGCAGTTTACAACAGAGCGGGGAGCTGTTTTTT. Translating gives CASSLQQSGELFF.

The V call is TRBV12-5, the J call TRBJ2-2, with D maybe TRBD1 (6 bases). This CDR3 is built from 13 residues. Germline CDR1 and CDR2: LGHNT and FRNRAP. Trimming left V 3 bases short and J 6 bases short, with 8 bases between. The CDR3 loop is CASGFKGAGELFF. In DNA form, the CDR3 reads TGTGCTAGTGGTTTCAAGGGGGCCGGGGAGCTGTTTTTT.

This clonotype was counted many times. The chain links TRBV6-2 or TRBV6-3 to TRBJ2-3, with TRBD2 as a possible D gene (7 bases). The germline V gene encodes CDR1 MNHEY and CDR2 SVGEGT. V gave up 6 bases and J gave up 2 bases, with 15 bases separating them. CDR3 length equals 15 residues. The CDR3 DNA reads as TGTGCCAGCAGAAGGGGGGGAACCGACACAGATACGCAGTATTTT. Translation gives CASRRGGTDTDTQYF.

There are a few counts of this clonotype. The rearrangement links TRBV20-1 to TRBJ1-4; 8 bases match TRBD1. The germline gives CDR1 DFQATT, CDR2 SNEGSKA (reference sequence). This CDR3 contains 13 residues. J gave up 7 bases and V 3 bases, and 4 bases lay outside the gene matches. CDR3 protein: CSASRDRGEKLFF. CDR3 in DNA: TGCAGTGCTAGCCGAGACAGGGGTGAAAAACTGTTTTTT.

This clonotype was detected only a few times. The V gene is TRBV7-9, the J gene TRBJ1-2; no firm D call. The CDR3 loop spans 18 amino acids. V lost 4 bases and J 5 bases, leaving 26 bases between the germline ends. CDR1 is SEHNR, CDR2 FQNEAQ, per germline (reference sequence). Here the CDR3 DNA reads TGTGCCAGCAGCTCGACCGACCTCCGCCAGGCACCTTTATATGGCTACACCTTC. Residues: CASSSTDLRQAPLYGYTF.

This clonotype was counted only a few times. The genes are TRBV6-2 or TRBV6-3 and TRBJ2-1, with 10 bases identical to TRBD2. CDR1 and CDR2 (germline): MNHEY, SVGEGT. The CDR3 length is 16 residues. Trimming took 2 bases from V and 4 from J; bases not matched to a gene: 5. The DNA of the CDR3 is TGTGCCAGCAGTTACCTCAGTAGCGGGGGGTACAATGAGCAGTTCTTC. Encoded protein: CASSYLSSGGYNEQFF.